This TCR beta chain came from a study of blood T cell repertoires in COVID-19. Study context: Spain, Italy and the United States supplied samples that represented acute and convalescent COVID-19. In each case, the material was cDNA or gDNA derived from T cells, B-cell-depleted T cells, or PBMCs.

TCRdb keeps only in-frame clones here, not all; method: immunoSEQ multiplex PCR. The sample holds about 260,000 clones, over 75% seen once. Cohorts were assigned according to the clinical history that participants reported. V was trimmed by 0 bases and J by 5 bases, leaving 14 bases between them. Germline CDR1 is LNHNV and CDR2 is YYDKDF (reference sequence). This CDR3 has 16 residues. The sequence was obtained from a woman aged 40 to 55 who had been exposed to COVID-19. J is TRBJ2-1 and V is TRBV15; D gene uncertain. The sample consisted of PBMCs or T cells enriched from blood (not recorded which). CDR3 in amino acids: CATSRDRRLFNNEQFF. DNA of the CDR3: TGTGCCACCAGCAGAGATCGGCGGCTCTTTAACAATGAGCAGTTCTTC.